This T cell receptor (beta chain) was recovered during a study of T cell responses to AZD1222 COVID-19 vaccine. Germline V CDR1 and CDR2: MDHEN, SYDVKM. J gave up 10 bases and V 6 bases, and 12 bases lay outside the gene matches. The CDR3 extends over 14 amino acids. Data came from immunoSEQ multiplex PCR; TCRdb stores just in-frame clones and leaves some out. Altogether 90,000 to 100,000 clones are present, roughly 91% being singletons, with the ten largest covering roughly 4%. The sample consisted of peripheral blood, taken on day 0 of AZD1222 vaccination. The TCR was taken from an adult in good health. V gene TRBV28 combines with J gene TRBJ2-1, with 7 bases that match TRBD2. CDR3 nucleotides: TGTGCCAGCAGCCGACTAGCTCTTGGTTACGAGCAGTTCTTC. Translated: CASSRLALGYEQFF.